This TCR gamma chain was recovered during a study of gamma-delta T cells after stem cell transplantation. TCRdb reran clone calling via CATT on the RT-PCR reads. The sample has 65 to 100 gamma-chain clones. The CDR3 loop spans 13 amino acids. V shed 0 bases and J 7 bases; nucleotides not matched to a gene: 6. Germline lookup yields CDR1 VENAVY and CDR2 YDSYNSRV. The sequence derives from a human donor. It is not recorded whose cells these are; they may come from a transplant donor. The chain carries TRGV8 and TRGJ1 or TRGJ2. The J gene is not listed in TCRdb, so it was assigned here from a DNA match to germline. The specimen sequenced was gamma-delta T cells. The CDR3 DNA reads TGTGCCACCTGGGATAGGCGGGACTATAAGAAACTCTTT. This sequence encodes CATWDRRDYKKLF.